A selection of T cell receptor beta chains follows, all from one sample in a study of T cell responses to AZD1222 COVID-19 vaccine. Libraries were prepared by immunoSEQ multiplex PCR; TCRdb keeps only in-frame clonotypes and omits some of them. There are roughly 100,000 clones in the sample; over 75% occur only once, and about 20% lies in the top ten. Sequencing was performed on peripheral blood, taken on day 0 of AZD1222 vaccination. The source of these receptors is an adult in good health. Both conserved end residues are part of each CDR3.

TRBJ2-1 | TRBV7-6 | CASTSSSTSGRYNEQFF
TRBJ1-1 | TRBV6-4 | CASSDGTGDLHTEAFF
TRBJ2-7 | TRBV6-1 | CASSEVRDEQYF
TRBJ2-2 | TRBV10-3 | CATTTIGTSGGELFF
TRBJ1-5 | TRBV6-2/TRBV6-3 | CASSPGQATNQPQHF
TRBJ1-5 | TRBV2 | CASSGEQSGNQPQHF
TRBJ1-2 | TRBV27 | CASSSQGSNYGYTF
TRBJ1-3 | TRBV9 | CASSGRQGLSGNTIYF
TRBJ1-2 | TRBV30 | CAWSGTGQDYGYTF
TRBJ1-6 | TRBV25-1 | CASSGTYSPLHF